Here is one TCR beta chain with its context. Deletions cut 1 base from V and 9 bases from J, with 16 bases between. Germline V gives CDR1 MDHEN, CDR2 SYDVKM. This CDR3 contains 15 residues. The sample originates from a study of blood T cell repertoires in COVID-19. Overall study: The cDNA or gDNA used as material had been derived from T cells, B-cell-depleted T cells, or PBMCs.

The assay was immunoSEQ multiplex PCR, and TCRdb's table has in-frame clones only and misses some. The table shows fewer than 110,000 clones, with roughly 90% occurring only once. The genes are TRBV28 and TRBJ2-1; TRBD2 is a possible D gene (5 bases). The sample was peripheral blood. The sequence was obtained from a woman aged 55-70 years with acute or convalescent COVID-19. Here the CDR3 reads CASSLLRGSRGEQFF. For the CDR3, the DNA is TGTGCCAGCAGTTTATTAAGAGGGAGTCGGGGTGAGCAGTTCTTC.